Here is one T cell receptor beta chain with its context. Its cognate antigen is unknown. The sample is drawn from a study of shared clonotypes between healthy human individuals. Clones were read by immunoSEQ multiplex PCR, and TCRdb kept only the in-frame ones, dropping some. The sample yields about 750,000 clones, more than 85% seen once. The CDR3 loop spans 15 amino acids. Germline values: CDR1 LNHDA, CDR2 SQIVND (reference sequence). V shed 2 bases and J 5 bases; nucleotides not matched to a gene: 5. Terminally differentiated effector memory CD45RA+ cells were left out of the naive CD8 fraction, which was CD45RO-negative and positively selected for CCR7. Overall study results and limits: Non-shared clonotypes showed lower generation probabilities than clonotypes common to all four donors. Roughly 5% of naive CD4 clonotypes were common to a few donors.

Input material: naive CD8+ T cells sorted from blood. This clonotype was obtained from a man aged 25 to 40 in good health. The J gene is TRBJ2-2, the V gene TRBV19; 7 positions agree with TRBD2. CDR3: CASSILPAGTGELFF. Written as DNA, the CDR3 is TGTGCCAGTAGTATATTGCCAGCGGGGACCGGGGAGCTGTTTTTT.